This TCR beta chain emerged from a study of cytomegalovirus exposure and HLA in healthy donors. Unmatched junction bases numbered 5, after V lost 4 bases and J lost 5 bases. Germline lookup yields CDR1 LNHDA and CDR2 SQIVND (reference sequence). This CDR3 contains 15 residues. The PCR used 60 Vbeta and 13 Jbeta primers. Sequencing used immunoSEQ multiplex PCR; TCRdb keeps in-frame clones, though not all of them. The sample lists under 300,000 clones, roughly 70% occurring once. This clonotype originated in a female donor in good health and CMV-seronegative. The J gene is TRBJ1-2, the V gene TRBV19; 12 bases align to TRBD1. The material sequenced was PBMCs. CDR3 in amino acids: CASSTPGQGAYGYTF. The DNA for the CDR3 is TGTGCCAGTAGTACTCCGGGACAGGGGGCGTATGGCTACACCTTC.